This TCR beta chain was found in a study of T cell clonotyping in hematopoietic cell transplantation. The data were produced by immunoSEQ multiplex PCR, yet TCRdb's version contains in-frame clones alone and is incomplete. Of several thousand clones in the sample, approximately 80% were seen once. V was clipped by 5 bases and J by 3 bases, with 19 bases between them. CDR1 is SGHAT, CDR2 FQNNGV, per germline. The CDR3 length is 16 residues. This clone came up a few times. This TCR was recovered from a male patient aged 45 to 59 who had an allogeneic stem cell transplant from an unrelated donor, so the T cells may come from the graft donor. Some clones in this sample may be carry-over from other donors' samples. The chain links TRBV11-2 to TRBJ1-1, with a tentative D call TRBD1 (6 bases). The sequences come from peripheral blood mononuclear cells, collected 100 days after allogeneic stem cell transplant. The CDR3 DNA is TGTGCCAGCAGCCCGACTATAAACAGGGAGGACACTGAAGCTTTCTTT. Translation: CASSPTINREDTEAFF.